One and the same sample provided the 24 T cell receptor beta chains below, sequenced in a study of blood T cell repertoires in COVID-19. Generated by immunoSEQ multiplex PCR, the TCRdb table keeps only in-frame clones and is missing some. Of roughly 77,000 clones in the sample, 80% were seen once. Sample: peripheral blood. The source of these receptors is an older woman with acute or convalescent COVID-19.

V is TRBV6-6 and J is TRBJ1-2, with D tentatively TRBD1 (6 bases). This CDR3 has 14 amino acids. V lost 6 bases, J lost 2 bases, and 13 bases lay in between. Germline V gives CDR1 MNHNY, CDR2 SVGAGI (reference sequence). CDR3 region: CASRQRQENYGYTF. As DNA, the CDR3 is TGTGCCAGCAGGCAACGACAGGAGAACTATGGCTACACCTTC.

The chain employs TRBV6-2 or TRBV6-3 and TRBJ1-1; a possible D gene is TRBD1 (6 bases). Per germline, CDR1 MNHEY and CDR2 SVGEGT. V was pared by 0 bases and J by 7 bases, with 21 bases between. CDR3 length: 17 residues. The DNA for the CDR3 is TGTGCCAGCAGTTACTCCCTTGAGCCAACAGGGTGGGTTGAAGCTTTCTTT. It specifies CASSYSLEPTGWVEAFF.

This chain joins TRBV7-3 and TRBJ2-3, with TRBD2 matching 8 bases. V shed 1 base, J shed 7 bases, and the junction held 7 bases outside the gene matches. The CDR3 runs to 15 residues. From germline, CDR1 is SGHTA and CDR2 FQGTGA. CDR3 amino acids: CASSLNSGAGHTQYF. The CDR3 DNA sequence: TGTGCCAGCAGCTTAAATAGCGGGGCGGGGCATACGCAGTATTTT.

The chain links TRBV5-6 to TRBJ1-2, with 7 bases matching TRBD1. CDR3 length: 13 amino acids. With 3 bases clipped from V and 4 bases from J, the junction kept 3 bases outside the gene matches. Germline V gene data show CDR1 as SGHDT and CDR2 as YYEEEE. The CDR3 sequence: CASSSRDSYGYTF. The CDR3 DNA reads TGTGCCAGCAGCTCCAGGGACAGCTATGGCTACACCTTC.

This chain uses TRBV27 with TRBJ2-7; 10 bases are shared with TRBD2. CDR1 and CDR2 from the germline V gene are MNHEY and SMNVEV (reference sequence). The CDR3 is 16 amino acids. Germline trimming cut 6 bases from V and 4 bases from J; bases unmatched to any gene: 12. The CDR3 loop reads CASSNMKWTSGYEQYF. The CDR3 DNA reads TGTGCCAGCAGCAACATGAAATGGACTAGCGGTTACGAGCAGTACTTC.

V is TRBV12-3 or TRBV12-4 and J is TRBJ2-7; 7 nucleotides align to TRBD1. The length of the CDR3 is 13 residues. With V trimmed by 2 bases and J by 6 bases, 4 bases remained unmatched. The CDR3 bases are TGTGCCAGCAGTTTACCCAGGGGGAGCGAGCAGTACTTC. Its protein is CASSLPRGSEQYF.

The genes are TRBV9 and TRBJ1-2; D is possibly TRBD1 (6 bases). Germline V CDR1 and CDR2: SGDLS, YYNGEE. This CDR3 contains 13 residues. V shed 3 bases and J shed 6 bases, with 12 bases lying between them. The CDR3, as DNA: TGTGCCAGCAGCGAGACACAGGGAAATGGCTACACCTTC. Translation gives CASSETQGNGYTF.

Comments on this clone: Other DNA sequences from this sample encode an identical CDR3 as well. This chain connects TRBV5-6 to TRBJ1-1; the D is unclear. Germline V gives CDR1 SGHDT, CDR2 YYEEEE. Trimming removed 0 bases at V and 4 bases at J, with 7 bases between. The CDR3 is 13 amino acids. The CDR3 sequence: CASSLGRGTEAFF. The CDR3 region has the DNA TGTGCCAGCAGCTTGGGACGAGGCACTGAAGCTTTCTTT.

This clone was picked up a small number of times. V is TRBV7-3 and J is TRBJ1-2, with 10 bases aligning to TRBD1. Germline V gene sequence: CDR1 SGHTA, CDR2 FQGTGA. The CDR3 extends over 18 amino acids. The trim removed 5 bases at V and 1 base at J, leaving 13 bases unmatched. The chain's CDR3 is CASSRQPGQGTYNYGYTF. CDR3 in DNA: TGTGCCAGCAGCCGCCAACCGGGACAGGGGACCTATAACTATGGCTACACCTTC. Supplemented by reference TRBV7-3 and TRBJ1-2, the full variable domain reads GAGVSQTPSNKVTEKGKYVELRCDPISGHTALYWYRQSLGQGPEFLIYFQGTGAADDSGLPNDRFFAVRPEGSVSTLKIQRTERGDSAVYLCASSRQPGQGTYNYGYTFGSGTRLTVV.

This clone was detected only a few times. Here the CDR3 DNA reads TGTGCCAGCAGTGATGCCTTGGACAGCCTTAACTATGGCTACACCTTC. Its translation is CASSDALDSLNYGYTF. This rearrangement joins TRBV2 to TRBJ1-2; tentative D call: TRBD1 (6 bases). Trimming stripped 3 bases from V and 1 base from J, with 15 bases between. Germline V lookup: CDR1 SNHLY, CDR2 FYNNEI. The CDR3 runs to 16 residues.

This chain links TRBV27 with TRBJ1-2; no clear D. Per the germline V gene, CDR1 is MNHEY and CDR2 is SMNVEV (reference sequence). The CDR3 covers 15 residues. V was pared by 2 bases and J by 0 bases, with 10 bases between. For the CDR3, the DNA is TGTGCCAGCAGTTTAGTTGGCAAATCTAACTATGGCTACACCTTC. The encoded protein is CASSLVGKSNYGYTF.

This chain uses TRBV7-2 with TRBJ2-7, with 11 bases matching TRBD2. Trimming at V came to 0 bases and at J to 3 bases, leaving 7 bases not matched to a gene. The V gene's germline CDR1 is SGHTA and CDR2 FQGNSA. The CDR3 consists of 17 residues. CDR3 in amino acids: CASSLAGTSGGFYEQYF. The CDR3, as DNA: TGTGCCAGCAGCTTAGCCGGTACTAGCGGGGGTTTCTACGAGCAGTACTTC.

This rearrangement joins TRBV24-1 to TRBJ2-2; 9 bases fit TRBD1. This CDR3 has 17 residues. Trimming at V came to 3 bases and at J to 3 bases, leaving 7 bases not matched to a gene. Germline V lookup: CDR1 KGHDR, CDR2 SFDVKD. This CDR3 is CATSDGPRTGDTGELFF. The CDR3 DNA sequence: TGTGCCACCAGTGATGGCCCCCGGACAGGGGACACCGGGGAGCTGTTTTTT.

CDR3 nucleotide sequence: TGTGCCAGCAGCCAAGAGGTAGCGGTGGCCCACGAGCAGTACTTC. It is translated as CASSQEVAVAHEQYF. This rearrangement joins TRBV3-1 (or the pseudogene TRBV3-2) to TRBJ2-7, with D perhaps TRBD2 (6 bases). Trimming shortened V by 0 bases and J by 5 bases, and 14 bases separated the two germline ends. The CDR3 runs 15 residues. Germline CDR1 is LGHDT and CDR2 is YNNKEL (reference sequence).

The chain carries TRBV21-1 and TRBJ1-2; the listed D gene, TRBD1, was not tested against the DNA. TRBV21-1 is deemed a pseudogene. This CDR3 is 15 amino acids long. The CDR3 protein is CASSKKRDRAYGYTF. In nucleotides, the CDR3 is TGTGCCAGCAGCAAAAAACGGGACAGGGCCTATGGCTACACCTTC.

V gene TRBV7-3 combines with J gene TRBJ2-1; TRBD2 agrees at 7 bases. Germline trimming cut 0 bases from V and 7 bases from J; bases unmatched to any gene: 6. This CDR3 spans 15 amino acids. Germline V CDR1 and CDR2: SGHTA, FQGTGA. The CDR3 nucleotides are TGTGCCAGCAGCTTAACAAACGGCGGGGGTAATGAGCAGTTCTTC. It specifies CASSLTNGGGNEQFF.

This clone was detected once. The rearrangement links TRBV7-2 to TRBJ1-5; the D is unclear. The CDR3 spans 15 residues. V was clipped by 1 base and J by 0 bases, with 7 bases between them. Germline V gene sequence: CDR1 SGHTA, CDR2 FQGNSA. Here the CDR3 reads CASSLVDYSNQPQHF. The CDR3 nucleotides are TGTGCCAGCAGCTTAGTAGATTATAGCAATCAGCCCCAGCATTTT.

The rearrangement uses TRBV11-3 and TRBJ1-2; tentatively, D is TRBD1 (6 bases). V lost 0 bases to trimming and J lost 4 bases, with 18 bases between them. From germline, CDR1 is SGHNT and CDR2 YENEEA. The CDR3 consists of 17 residues. The CDR3 reads CASSLDFSRGAVYGYTF. CDR3 coding DNA: TGTGCCAGCAGCTTAGACTTCTCGCGGGGGGCAGTCTATGGCTACACCTTC.

The rearrangement links TRBV24-1 to TRBJ2-3, with 7 bases fitting TRBD1. The germline V gene has CDR1 KGHDR and CDR2 SFDVKD. This CDR3 comprises 18 residues. V dropped 5 bases and J dropped 2; count of bases not matched to a gene: 15. As DNA, the CDR3 is TGTGCCACCAGTGTAGGGGACAGAGACTACCTATTCACAGATACGCAGTATTTT. It is translated as CATSVGDRDYLFTDTQYF.

V is TRBV5-1 and J is TRBJ2-2; D gene unclear. This CDR3 region has 16 residues. The ends were cut back, 2 bases at V and 2 bases at J, with 13 bases in the middle. CDR1 and CDR2 (germline): SGHRS, YFSETQ. CDR3 region: CASSFSATGNTGELFF. The DNA of the CDR3 is TGCGCCAGCAGCTTTTCCGCTACCGGTAACACCGGGGAGCTGTTTTTT.

The chain couples TRBV6-5 to TRBJ2-7; 8 bases agree with TRBD1. Germline lookup yields CDR1 MNHEY and CDR2 SVGAGI. This CDR3 has 15 residues. Trimming took 2 bases from V and 3 from J; bases not matched to a gene: 6. The CDR3 protein is CASSYNDRGVYEQYF. In DNA form, the CDR3 reads TGTGCCAGCAGTTACAATGACAGGGGTGTCTACGAGCAGTACTTC.

V gene TRBV18 combines with J gene TRBJ1-6, with 11 bases identical to TRBD1. The trim removed 3 bases at V and 3 bases at J, leaving 1 base unmatched. CDR1 KGHSH and CDR2 LQKENI come from the germline V gene. The CDR3 has 16 amino acids. Here the CDR3 reads CASSPGQGDYNSPLHF. For the CDR3, the DNA is TGTGCCAGCTCACCGGGACAGGGGGACTATAATTCACCCCTCCACTTT.

The chain carries TRBV27 and TRBJ2-7, with D possibly matching TRBD2 (5 bases). From germline, CDR1 is MNHEY and CDR2 SMNVEV (reference sequence). CDR3 length equals 14 residues. Trimming stripped 2 bases from V and 2 bases from J, with 10 bases between. CDR3 in DNA: TGTGCCAGCAGTTTAGGTAGGGAGACCTACGAGCAGTACTTC. Translating it yields CASSLGRETYEQYF.

In this sample, this clone turned up once. The CDR3 DNA is TGTGCCAGCTCACCTTTGACAGGGGTTGACACTGAAGCTTTCTTT. Its translation: CASSPLTGVDTEAFF. The chain employs TRBV18 and TRBJ1-1, with 8 bases aligning to TRBD1. The ends lost 3 bases at V and 3 bases at J; junction bases unmatched: 6. Germline V gives CDR1 KGHSH, CDR2 LQKENI. The CDR3 loop spans 15 amino acids.